The rows below give T cell receptor beta chains drawn from one sample of a study of cytomegalovirus exposure and HLA in healthy donors. The assay was immunoSEQ multiplex PCR, and TCRdb's table has in-frame clones only and misses some. This sample has about 100,000 clones; under 80% occur once, and the top ten carry roughly 4.1%. Material for sequencing was PBMCs. The receptors were gathered from a man aged 35 to 55 in good health and CMV-seronegative. Each CDR3 is given with its conserved first and last residue. The D gene is left open where the match is weak. Some rows mark clone size as missing; the rest say once, few, many or name a class of expanded clone.

abundance,v_gene,j_gene,d_gene,CDR3nt,CDR3aa
few,TRBV20-1,TRBJ2-5,-,TGCAGTGGACGGGGTTCGGAGACCCAGTACTTC,CSGRGSETQYF
-,TRBV28,TRBJ2-1,-,TGTGCCAGCAGTTTGGGGGGCTCCTACAATGAGCAGTTCTTC,CASSLGGSYNEQFF
-,TRBV7-9,TRBJ1-1,TRBD1,TGTGCCAGCAGGTCACAGGGGGCGAAGAACACTGAAGCTTTCTTT,CASRSQGAKNTEAFF
-,TRBV5-1,TRBJ2-2,-,TGCGCCAGCACCCAACAGGGCCGTGACACCGGGGAGCTGTTTTTT,CASTQQGRDTGELFF
-,TRBV6-5,TRBJ1-1,-,TGTGCCAGCACCGACCCCGCGGGGGTGGAAGCTTTCTTT,CASTDPAGVEAFF
-,TRBV30,TRBJ2-3,-,TGTGCCTGGAGTGTTAGCCGCACAGATACGCAGTATTTT,CAWSVSRTDTQYF
-,TRBV19,TRBJ1-2,TRBD1,TGTGCCAGTAGTAGGCAGGGGGCGCCGGGGAACTATGGCTACACCTTC,CASSRQGAPGNYGYTF
-,TRBV19,TRBJ2-2,-,TGTGCCAGTAGGCAAACAGGGAACACCGGGGAGCTGTTTTTT,CASRQTGNTGELFF
-,TRBV5-4,TRBJ1-5,-,TGTGCCAGCAGCTTTGGGGGGAACAATCAGCCCCAGCATTTT,CASSFGGNNQPQHF
few,TRBV6-5,TRBJ2-5,TRBD2,TGTGCCAGCAGCCGACTAGCGGGGGGGCAAGAGACCCAGTACTTC,CASSRLAGGQETQYF
-,TRBV5-5,TRBJ1-1,TRBD1,TGTGCCAGCAGCTTCCTAGGGGGCAAGAACACTGAAGCTTTCTTT,CASSFLGGKNTEAFF
-,TRBV27,TRBJ1-2,TRBD1,TGTGCCAGCGGAGGACAGGGGAACTATGGCTACACCTTC,CASGGQGNYGYTF
few,TRBV27,TRBJ2-2,TRBD2,TGTGCCAGCAGACGGGGGGGCTCCGGGGAGCTGTTTTTT,CASRRGGSGELFF
once,TRBV5-4,TRBJ2-7,-,TGTGCCAGCAGCCAGGTGGCAGCCCAAGGGCAGTACTTC,CASSQVAAQGQYF
-,TRBV19,TRBJ1-2,TRBD1,TGTGCCAGTAGTATCCAGGGGGCGCGGGGCTACACCTTC,CASSIQGARGYTF
once,TRBV7-9,TRBJ2-5,-,TGTGCCAGCAGCTCGACCCAGGGGCGACAGACCCAGTACTTC,CASSSTQGRQTQYF
-,TRBV29-1,TRBJ2-3,TRBD1,TGCAGCGTCCGAGGACAGGGAGGTACAGATACGCAGTATTTT,CSVRGQGGTDTQYF
-,TRBV2,TRBJ2-2,TRBD1,TGTGCCAGCAGGAGGGACAGCTACACCGGGGAGCTGTTTTTT,CASRRDSYTGELFF
-,TRBV19,TRBJ1-1,TRBD1,TGTGCCAGTAGTCCTCCGTGGGACAGGGGCGCGACCACTGAAGCTTTCTTT,CASSPPWDRGATTEAFF
-,TRBV30,TRBJ2-7,-,TGTGCCTGGAGTTTGGGGGGGCGCGAGCAGTACTTC,CAWSLGGREQYF
-,TRBV7-9,TRBJ1-2,TRBD1,TGTGCCAGCGGCCGGACAGGGGGCAACTATGGCTACACCTTC,CASGRTGGNYGYTF
-,TRBV29-1,TRBJ1-2,-,TGCAGCGTTGAAGGTGCCTCGGGACAAAGCTATGGCTACACCTTC,CSVEGASGQSYGYTF
once,TRBV7-9,TRBJ2-5,TRBD2,TGTGCCAGCAGTCGGCTAGCGGGGCCACAAGAGACCCAGTACTTC,CASSRLAGPQETQYF
once,TRBV29-1,TRBJ2-1,-,TGCAGCGTTAGAAAGGGGGGGGGCAATGAGCAGTTCTTC,CSVRKGGGNEQFF
few,TRBV7-9,TRBJ2-3,-,TGTGCCAGCAGCCGAGATAGCACAGATACGCAGTATTTT,CASSRDSTDTQYF
-,TRBV2,TRBJ2-1,TRBD2,TGTGCCAGCAGCTCGACTAGCGGGGTGAACAATGAGCAGTTCTTC,CASSSTSGVNNEQFF
-,TRBV19,TRBJ1-4,-,TGTGCCAGTAGTGTTTCCCGGTATGAAAAACTGTTTTTT,CASSVSRYEKLFF
-,TRBV6-5,TRBJ1-1,-,TGTGCCAGCAGCCGGGACACCTACACTGAAGCTTTCTTT,CASSRDTYTEAFF
once,TRBV7-2,TRBJ2-2,-,TGTGCCAGCAGCTTAGGAACAGTACCCACCGGGGAGCTGTTTTTT,CASSLGTVPTGELFF
-,TRBV5-8,TRBJ1-5,TRBD1,TGTGCCAGCAGCTTGTTTTATTCCCCAGGGGGAAAGGAACAGCCCCAGCATTTT,CASSLFYSPGGKEQPQHF
-,TRBV11-2,TRBJ1-6,-,TGTGCCAGCAGCTTAGGACAAAGTCGCTCACCCCTCCACTTT,CASSLGQSRSPLHF
-,TRBV10-3,TRBJ1-2,-,TGTGCCATCAGTCCACAACAGGAGGGGTCAGCTAACTATGGCTACACCTTC,CAISPQQEGSANYGYTF